Sequencing of this T cell receptor (beta chain) was carried out in a study of cytomegalovirus exposure and HLA in healthy donors. The study ran its PCR with 60 Vbeta and 13 Jbeta primers. The protocol was immunoSEQ multiplex PCR, while the TCRdb copy is restricted to in-frame clones and leaves out a portion. Among some 100,000 clones listed, 65% to 80% were seen once. General study results and limits: The authors judged a highly shared variant cluster likely a sequencing artifact. As a later analysis revealed, most CMV-associated TCR beta chains appeared HLA-restricted.

CDR3 size: 12 residues. The germline CDR1 and CDR2 sequences are SGHAT and FQNNGV. Germline trimming cut 5 bases from V and 8 bases from J; bases unmatched to any gene: 4. This clone was seen a few times. Its target is unknown. This sequence joins TRBV11-2 and TRBJ1-2; 8 bases fit TRBD1. The TCR was taken from a woman aged 50 to 60 in good health and CMV-seropositive. Sequencing used PBMCs. CDR3 sequence: CASSTRQGGYTF. CDR3 nucleotides: TGTGCCAGCAGCACACGACAGGGGGGCTACACCTTC.